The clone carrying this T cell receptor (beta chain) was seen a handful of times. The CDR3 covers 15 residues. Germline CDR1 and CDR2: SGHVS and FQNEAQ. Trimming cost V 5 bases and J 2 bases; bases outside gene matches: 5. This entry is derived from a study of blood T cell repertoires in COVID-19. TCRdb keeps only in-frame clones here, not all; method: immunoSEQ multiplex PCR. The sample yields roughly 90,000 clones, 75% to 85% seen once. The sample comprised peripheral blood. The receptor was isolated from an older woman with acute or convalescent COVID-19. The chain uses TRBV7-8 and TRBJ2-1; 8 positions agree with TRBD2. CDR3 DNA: TGTGCCAGCAGCGTTACTAGCGGACCCTACAATGAGCAGTTCTTC. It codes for CASSVTSGPYNEQFF.